This T cell receptor (beta chain) was observed in a study of blood T cells in healthy people across ages (dated by TCRdb to 2013 to 2016). A note on the overall study: In model experiments, roughly one uniquely barcoded TCR beta cDNA molecule per two T cells was captured by template switching. To avoid experimental bias, donors of different ages were randomly spread across the sequencing lanes. Donors were grouped into four age groups: young (average roughly 16 years), middle-aged (39), aged (about 60) and long-lived (approximately 81). Using deep sequencing normalized with unique cDNA molecular identifiers, the study measured how TCR beta repertoire diversity changes with age. Using the same blood draw, the study looked at two additional independent replicas of 1 million unique cDNA reads for two donors, one aged 18 to 30 and the other aged 80 or older.

With respect to this clonotype: The antigen this receptor binds is unknown. Base-call qualities are not available, and no considerably larger clone is one nucleotide away.

Donors were about 36 systemically healthy Caucasian individuals from Russia aged about 6 to 100 years. Each donor gave roughly 9 milliliters of peripheral blood, drawn into EDTA-treated Vacutainer tubes. Ficoll-Paque density-gradient centrifugation was used to isolate PBMCs, with at least 7 million per sample. Trizol reagent was used to extract total RNA from PBMCs, with at least 5 micrograms per sample. For every donor, an aliquot of PBMCs went through flow cytometry to measure the percentages of naive CD45RAhigh/CD27high T cells. Trimming accounts for 8 bases at V and 4 bases at J, while the number of junction bases matched to no gene is 8. Via the germline V gene, CDR1 is LGHNA and CDR2 YSLEER. The CDR3 numbers 16 residues from cysteine through phenylalanine. Only the CDR3 region is kept as DNA, spanning 48 bases read in frame from base 1. The library was prepared using 5' RACE. Sequencing used an Illumina HiSeq 2500. A second PCR of roughly 6 to 11 cycles was run with a J-beta primer mix and a sample-barcoded 5' primer. A template-switch 5' adaptor carrying 12 random nucleotides introduced a unique molecular identifier onto each TCR beta cDNA molecule. Each sample yielded at least 2.5 million CDR3-containing paired-end reads. The Mint cDNA synthesis kit, primed by a TRBC-specific oligonucleotide, was used to synthesize first-strand cDNA from all RNA. All cDNA was treated with uracil-DNA glycosylase and then went through a first 18-cycle PCR with the universal primers M1SS and BC2_uni_R. For the original study's pipeline: For normalization, 1 million high-quality reads, each with a distinct molecular identifier, were randomly selected from each sample. Reads with shared molecular identifiers were discarded instead of being binned into consensus sequences. MiTCR, run with a Q25 quality threshold and the strictest error-elimination algorithm, handled CDR3 identification, clonotype clustering and error correction. A nonparametric unseen species model with Euler transformation was used to estimate lower-bound total TCR beta diversity. TCRdb reprocessed the public reads (quality trimming at Q25 with fastp, clone calling with MiXCR) and kept in-frame beta chains. Rows are unified per CDR3 protein, each entry keeping the most common DNA and genes. The V and J calls follow TCRdb's processing rather than the paper's. In this sample the table shows roughly 1.5 million distinct CDR3 sequences, roughly 43% of which occur a single time. The ten top clones hold approximately 4.1% of the sample.

On the study overall, not on this receptor specifically: As age increased, observed TCR beta diversity per million T cells dropped in a roughly linear way, and a significant reduction was already evident by age about 40. The CMV infection status of donors was not known, potentially confounding age-related changes in expanded clonotypes. A strong correlation was found between observed TCR beta diversity and the percentage of naive T cells measured by flow cytometry. Compared with the aged group, the long-lived group had more naive CD4+ T cells, fewer expanded clones and increased TCR diversity, suggesting age selection. Estimates of total diversity from one million sequenced T cells were regarded as lower bounds and underestimates. Bulk unsorted PBMC profiling prevented conclusive comparison of naive and antigen-experienced compartments.

The rearrangement joined TRBV4-3 to TRBJ2-1; TRBD2 lines up with 13 middle nucleotides. Input material: blood. This clonotype was sampled from a woman aged 18-35 years in good health. CDR3 sequence: CASGRLAGGQYNEQFF. The DNA reads TGCGCCAGCGGGCGACTAGCGGGGGGCCAATACAATGAGCAGTTCTTC.